These T cell receptor beta chains were read from a single sample in a study of CD8 T cells in ankylosing spondylitis. One entry per CDR3 protein, called by TCRdb with MiXCR from the 5' RACE reads. Of 700,000 to 1,000,000 distinct CDR3 sequences in the sample, about 11% were seen once. The sequenced material came from blood, either unsorted or a sorted T cell fraction (not recorded which). The receptors derive from a male donor with ankylosing spondylitis. Each CDR3 is given without its conserved first and last residue. Where a row states a size, it is once, few, many or the class of an expanded clone; other rows omit it.

clone size: few; J gene: TRBJ1-2; V gene: TRBV10-1; CDR3 protein: ASSDTGRNYGYT
clone size: many; J gene: TRBJ2-2; V gene: TRBV12-3/TRBV12-4; CDR3 protein: ASSDDTGGPGELF
clone size: few; J gene: TRBJ1-2; V gene: TRBV20-1; CDR3 protein: SARDPGRDYGYT
clone size: .; J gene: TRBJ1-5; V gene: TRBV20-1; CDR3 protein: SARAGQNQPQH
clone size: many; J gene: TRBJ2-7; V gene: TRBV29-1; CDR3 protein: SVRQGGPYEQY
clone size: .; J gene: TRBJ2-1; V gene: TRBV20-1; CDR3 protein: SAPGTGDNEQF
clone size: .; J gene: TRBJ1-4; V gene: TRBV29-1; CDR3 protein: SVKRANEKLF
clone size: .; J gene: TRBJ2-7; V gene: TRBV2; CDR3 protein: ASSGLAGGSYEQY
clone size: few; J gene: TRBJ1-6; V gene: TRBV7-2; CDR3 protein: ASSLRRNSPLH
clone size: .; J gene: TRBJ2-7; V gene: TRBV3-1; CDR3 protein: ASSAYDYEQY
clone size: .; J gene: TRBJ1-6; V gene: TRBV6-2/TRBV6-3; CDR3 protein: ASSSLGRTGSPLH
clone size: .; J gene: TRBJ2-7; V gene: TRBV28; CDR3 protein: ASSSDGRLVY
clone size: many; J gene: TRBJ2-3; V gene: TRBV5-1; CDR3 protein: ASSWGTAQGTDTQY
clone size: .; J gene: TRBJ2-7; V gene: TRBV4-3; CDR3 protein: ASSQKASGSGRPYEQY
clone size: many; J gene: TRBJ1-1; V gene: TRBV5-1; CDR3 protein: ASSLGELQVEAF
clone size: .; J gene: TRBJ1-5; V gene: TRBV5-5; CDR3 protein: ASIYGLSDQPQH
clone size: few; J gene: TRBJ1-5; V gene: TRBV20-1; CDR3 protein: SARDRNRVTPQH
clone size: .; J gene: TRBJ2-3; V gene: TRBV7-6; CDR3 protein: ASSLASPDTQY
clone size: .; J gene: TRBJ2-5; V gene: TRBV20-1; CDR3 protein: SARSDETQY
clone size: many; J gene: TRBJ1-1; V gene: TRBV5-1; CDR3 protein: ASRDKYHTEAF
clone size: few; J gene: TRBJ2-1; V gene: TRBV20-1; CDR3 protein: SALTSGRGNEQF
clone size: .; J gene: TRBJ1-1; V gene: TRBV20-1; CDR3 protein: SARRGGEAEAF
clone size: .; J gene: TRBJ2-1; V gene: TRBV7-2; CDR3 protein: ASSPWRTQDEQF
clone size: .; J gene: TRBJ2-1; V gene: TRBV20-1; CDR3 protein: SASRDSYSNEQF
clone size: .; J gene: TRBJ1-1; V gene: TRBV20-1; CDR3 protein: SARIPRRYQAF
clone size: many; J gene: TRBJ2-7; V gene: TRBV20-1; CDR3 protein: SASPSGPYEQY
clone size: few; J gene: TRBJ1-6; V gene: TRBV9; CDR3 protein: ASSVVPILNSPLH
clone size: .; J gene: TRBJ2-1; V gene: TRBV5-1; CDR3 protein: ASSLEYSSGANEQF
clone size: .; J gene: TRBJ2-3; V gene: TRBV7-2; CDR3 protein: ASGSRGSSTDTQY
clone size: .; J gene: TRBJ1-2; V gene: TRBV4-1; CDR3 protein: ASSPLTGRLGYGYT
clone size: .; J gene: TRBJ2-1; V gene: TRBV10-3; CDR3 protein: AIRVVKDNEQF
clone size: few; J gene: TRBJ1-2; V gene: TRBV5-1; CDR3 protein: ASSVVGTGAFGYT
clone size: many; J gene: TRBJ2-7; V gene: TRBV3-1; CDR3 protein: ASSRGGEQY
clone size: once; J gene: TRBJ2-3; V gene: TRBV13; CDR3 protein: ASSLEGVRTDTQY
clone size: few; J gene: TRBJ2-6; V gene: TRBV6-1; CDR3 protein: ASITGLFRSGANVLT
clone size: .; J gene: TRBJ2-7; V gene: TRBV27; CDR3 protein: ASSLSRYGDYEQY
clone size: few; J gene: TRBJ1-4; V gene: TRBV5-1; CDR3 protein: ASSFRGRTVEKLF
clone size: once; J gene: TRBJ2-3; V gene: TRBV29-1; CDR3 protein: SVLSPTTDTQY
clone size: .; J gene: TRBJ2-1; V gene: TRBV27; CDR3 protein: ASRGTSYNEQF
clone size: .; J gene: TRBJ2-3; V gene: TRBV6-5; CDR3 protein: ASSYSVASVDTQY